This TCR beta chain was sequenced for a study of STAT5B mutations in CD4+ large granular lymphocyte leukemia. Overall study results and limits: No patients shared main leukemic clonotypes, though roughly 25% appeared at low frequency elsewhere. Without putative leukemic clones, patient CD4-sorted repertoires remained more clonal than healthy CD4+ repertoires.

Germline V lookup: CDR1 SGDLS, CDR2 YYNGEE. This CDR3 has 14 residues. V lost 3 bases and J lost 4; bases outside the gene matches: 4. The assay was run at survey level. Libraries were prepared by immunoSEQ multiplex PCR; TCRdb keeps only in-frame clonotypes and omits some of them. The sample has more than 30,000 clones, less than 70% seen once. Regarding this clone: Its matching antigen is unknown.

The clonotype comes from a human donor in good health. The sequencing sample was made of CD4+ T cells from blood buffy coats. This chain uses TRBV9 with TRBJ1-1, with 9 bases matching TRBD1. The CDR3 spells CASSAGTGFTEAFF. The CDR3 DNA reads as TGTGCCAGCAGCGCCGGGACAGGGTTCACTGAAGCTTTCTTT.